This T cell receptor beta chain was observed in a study of long-term antiretroviral therapy in people with HIV. They ran version v3.0 of the immunoSEQ assay at survey level. Generated by immunoSEQ multiplex PCR, the TCRdb table keeps only in-frame clones and is missing some. This sample has 30,000 to 40,000 clones; around 79% occur once, and the top ten carry around 6.1%. Study-wide points: Compared with controls, HIV repertoires showed narrower CDR3 length ranges.

Worth noting for this clone: The antigen remains undetermined.

The length of the CDR3 is 14 residues. Germline lookup yields CDR1 SNHLY and CDR2 FYNNEI. Trimming pared 5 bases from V and 0 bases from J, leaving 10 bases between. The sequence was collected from a man aged 18-30 years with HIV. The source was unsorted PBMCs, collected 0.6 years after starting antiretroviral therapy. The chain links TRBV2 to TRBJ2-5; D possibly corresponds to TRBD1 (6 bases). The CDR3: CASSSGTYQETQYF. The CDR3 region has the DNA TGTGCCAGCAGTTCCGGGACATACCAAGAGACCCAGTACTTC. Using reference TRBV2 and TRBJ2-5 for the parts outside the CDR3, the full variable domain is EPEVTQTPSHQVTQMGQEVILRCVPISNHLYFYWYRQILGQKVEFLVSFYNNEISEKSEIFDDQFSVERPDGSNFTLKIRSTKLEDSAMYFCASSSGTYQETQYFGPGTRLLVL.